The 15 T cell receptor beta chains below were found in one sample sequenced in a study of Graves' ophthalmopathy and Graves' hyperthyroidism. Amplification targeted the TCR beta CDR3 regions, with RNA transcripts as the source material. An opening RT-PCR round employed HTBI primers and preceded a second-round multiplex PCR. TCRdb independently ran MiXCR on the multiplex PCR reads; one entry per CDR3 protein. The repertoire consists of 200,000 to 250,000 distinct CDR3 sequences, with around a fifth occurring once and the leading ten covering roughly 39%. Sample: peripheral blood. The origin of the receptors is a woman between 45 and 60 years old with Graves' ophthalmopathy.

This clonotype has ten or more counts. The chain couples TRBV20-1 to TRBJ1-1; D gene ambiguous. Between the trimmed V and J ends, which lost 8 bases and 10 bases, there was a span of 20 bases. CDR3 length equals 12 residues. Germline lookup yields CDR1 DFQATT and CDR2 SNEGSKA (reference sequence). Here the CDR3 DNA reads TGCAGTATAAGTGGGGAGGGATCGATAGCTTTCTTT. Amino acid sequence: CSISGEGSIAFF.

This chain uses TRBV6-5 with TRBJ2-7; maybe TRBD2 (6 bases). CDR3 length: 15 residues. Germline CDR1 is MNHEY and CDR2 is SVGAGI. V dropped 0 bases and J dropped 2 bases, with 11 bases sitting between them. CDR3 sequence: CASSYSIREAYEQYF. The CDR3, as DNA: TGTGCCAGCAGTTACTCGATAAGGGAGGCCTACGAGCAGTACTTC.

In the case of this clonotype: One base away lies a much larger clone, so this may be a sequencing read error. V is TRBV12-3 or TRBV12-4 and J is TRBJ2-7, with D perhaps being TRBD1 or TRBD2 (5 bases each). V lost 8 bases and J 6 bases, leaving 17 bases between the germline ends. The CDR3 consists of 13 residues. Written as DNA, the CDR3 is TGTGCCAGCTCTTGGGACCGACCCTGCGAGCAGTACTTC. Its translation is CASSWDRPCEQYF.

This clonotype occurred many times. This chain links TRBV5-1 with TRBJ2-2; D gene uncertain. V lost 0 bases to trimming and J lost 6 bases, with 12 bases between them. The CDR3 length is 15 residues. Germline V gives CDR1 SGHRS, CDR2 YFSETQ. CDR3 DNA: TGCGCCAGCAGCTTGGATTTCGGGTTCCCCGGGGAGCTGTTTTTT. It codes for CASSLDFGFPGELFF.

In regard to this clonotype: Just one base apart from a much larger clone, this may be a read error. Likely a read error: the CDR3 ends without its conserved phenylalanine or tryptophan. J is TRBJ2-2 and V is TRBV29-1; D is tentatively TRBD1 or TRBD2 (6 bases each). Germline CDR1 SQVTM, CDR2 ANQGSEA. This CDR3 comprises 14 residues. V lost 6 bases and J 0 bases, leaving 11 bases between the germline ends. The DNA for the CDR3 is TGCAGCGTCCGGGGGCCTACGAACACCGGGGAGCTGTTTATT. Amino acids: CSVRGPTNTGELFI.

Many counts were recorded for this clonotype. The chain employs TRBV29-1 and TRBJ1-2; 8 bases map to TRBD1. J was trimmed by 4 bases and V by 1 base; bases with no gene match: 5. Germline values: CDR1 SQVTM, CDR2 ANQGSEA. This CDR3 is 14 amino acids long. CDR3 nucleotide sequence: TGCAGCGTTGAAGTCGGACAGGGCGGCTATGGCTACACCTTC. Residues: CSVEVGQGGYGYTF.

The V call is TRBV18, the J call TRBJ2-3, with a tentative D call TRBD1 (5 bases). Germline CDR1 is KGHSH and CDR2 is LQKENI. This CDR3 has 17 residues. Trimming shortened V by 2 bases and J by 3 bases, and 18 bases separated the two germline ends. CDR3 in amino acids: CASSPIPPGLGTDTQYF. The CDR3 DNA is TGTGCCAGCTCACCAATCCCGCCAGGGCTAGGGACAGATACGCAGTATTTT.

This clonotype was detected ten times or more. The gene calls are TRBV6-5 and TRBJ2-3, with D perhaps TRBD1 or TRBD2 (5 bases each). The CDR3 totals 14 residues. Trimming pared 4 bases from V and 2 bases from J, leaving 10 bases between. Germline CDR1 is MNHEY and CDR2 is SVGAGI. CDR3 loop: CASSFGTPTDTQYF. In nucleotides, the CDR3 is TGTGCCAGCAGTTTCGGGACGCCCACAGATACGCAGTATTTT.

This clonotype has a count of ten or more. V is TRBV6-5 and J is TRBJ1-1; D not certain. Trimming shortened V by 2 bases and J by 0 bases, and 7 bases separated the two germline ends. CDR1 is MNHEY and CDR2 is SVGAGI in the germline V gene. This CDR3 spans 14 amino acids. CDR3 sequence reads: CASSYVRLNTEAFF. As DNA, the CDR3 is TGTGCCAGCAGTTACGTGCGGCTGAACACTGAAGCTTTCTTT.

This clonotype was seen repeatedly, ten times or more. This chain joins TRBV28 and TRBJ1-5; D is unclear. The CDR3 length is 17 residues. Looked up from germline, CDR1 is MDHEN and CDR2 is SYDVKM. The V and J ends lost 6 bases and 0 bases respectively, with 18 bases between them. The CDR3 region is CASRHPGSARSNQPQHF. The CDR3 nucleotides read TGTGCCAGCAGGCATCCGGGCTCCGCCCGTAGCAATCAGCCCCAGCATTTT. Supplemented by reference TRBV28 and TRBJ1-5, the full variable domain reads DVKVTQSSRYLVKRTGEKVFLECVQDMDHENMFWYRQDPGLGLRLIYFSYDVKMKEKGDIPEGYSVSREKKERFSLILESASTNQTSMYLCASRHPGSARSNQPQHFGDGTRLSIL.

The chain links TRBV20-1 to TRBJ2-2, with D hard to call. The CDR3 runs to 14 residues. The germline V gene has CDR1 DFQATT and CDR2 SNEGSKA (reference sequence). Between the trimmed V and J ends, which lost 0 bases and 7 bases, there was a span of 12 bases. CDR3 in amino acids: CSARESSRLGELFF. The CDR3 nucleotides read TGCAGTGCTAGAGAAAGCAGTAGGCTCGGGGAGCTGTTTTTT.

This clonotype has a count of ten or more. This rearrangement joins TRBV20-1 to TRBJ2-7, with a weak D call TRBD2 (5 bases). The CDR3 has 13 residues. Germline V gives CDR1 DFQATT, CDR2 SNEGSKA (reference sequence). The V end was cut by 5 bases, the J end by 3 bases, with 14 bases between. CDR3 sequence: CSARGHSDYEQYF. CDR3 DNA sequence: TGCAGTGCTCGCGGGCACAGCGACTACGAGCAGTACTTC.

Many counts were recorded for this clonotype. The J gene is TRBJ2-5, the V gene TRBV7-8; possible D gene TRBD1, 5 bases. Trimming pared 8 bases from V and 5 bases from J, leaving 12 bases between. The CDR3 covers 12 residues. Germline CDR1 and CDR2: SGHVS and FQNEAQ. CDR3 amino acids: CASHGPGETQYF. In nucleotides, the CDR3 is TGTGCCAGCCACGGACCAGGGGAGACCCAGTACTTC. The full variable domain, its missing parts supplied by reference TRBV7-8 and TRBJ2-5, is GAGVSQSPRYKVAKRGQDVALRCDPISGHVSLFWYQQALGQGPEFLTYFQNEAQLDKSGLPSDRFFAERPEGSVSTLKIQRTQQEDSAVYLCASHGPGETQYFGPGTRLLVL.

This clonotype appeared many times. At one boundary the junction diverges from the germline segment, which might be a read error. V usage is TRBV12-3 or TRBV12-4 and J usage is TRBJ1-3; unclear D gene. This CDR3 spans 13 amino acids. The CDR3: CASRLGGGNTIYF. DNA of the CDR3: TGTGCCAGCAGGTTAGGAGGAGGAAACACCATATATTTT.

This clonotype was detected ten times or more. This chain connects TRBV9 to TRBJ1-5; tentative D call: TRBD1 (5 bases). The germline CDR1 and CDR2 sequences are SGDLS and YYNGEE. Trimming removed 2 bases from V and 6 bases from J, with 12 bases in between. This CDR3 comprises 14 residues. CDR3 sequence: CASSVAPTAQPQHF. CDR3 DNA: TGTGCCAGCAGCGTGGCCCCGACAGCTCAGCCCCAGCATTTT. The entire variable domain, with the rest obtained from reference TRBV9 and TRBJ1-5, is as follows: DSGVTQTPKHLITATGQRVTLRCSPRSGDLSVYWYQQSLDQGLQFLIQYYNGEERAKGNILERFSAQQFPDLHSELNLSSLELGDSALYFCASSVAPTAQPQHFGDGTRLSIL.